The source of this T cell receptor beta chain is a study of tumor T cells in aggressive B-cell lymphoma. Data came from immunoSEQ multiplex PCR; TCRdb stores just in-frame clones and leaves some out. Of about 920 clones in the sample, about 87% were seen once. This CDR3 spans 16 amino acids. V was clipped by 1 base and J by 0 bases; unmatched bases: 3. CDR1 and CDR2 (germline): SGHNT, YENEEA. This clonotype was sampled from an adult with diffuse large B cell lymphoma. Specimen: tumor tissue. This chain joins TRBV11-3 and TRBJ2-1; 7 bases are shared with TRBD1. CDR3 sequence: CASSLVGGGSYNEQFF. The DNA of the CDR3 is TGTGCCAGCAGCTTAGTAGGGGGCGGCTCCTACAATGAGCAGTTCTTC.